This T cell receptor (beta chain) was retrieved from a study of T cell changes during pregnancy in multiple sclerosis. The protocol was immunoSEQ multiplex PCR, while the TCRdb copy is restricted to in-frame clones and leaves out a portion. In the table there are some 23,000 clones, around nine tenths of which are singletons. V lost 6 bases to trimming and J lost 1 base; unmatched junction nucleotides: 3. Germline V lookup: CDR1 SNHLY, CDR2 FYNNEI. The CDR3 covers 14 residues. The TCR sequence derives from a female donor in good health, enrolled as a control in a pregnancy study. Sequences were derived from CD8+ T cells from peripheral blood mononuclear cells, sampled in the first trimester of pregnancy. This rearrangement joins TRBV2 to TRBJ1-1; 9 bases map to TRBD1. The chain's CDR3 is CASRETGGNTEAFF. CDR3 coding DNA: TGTGCCAGCAGGGAGACAGGGGGGAACACTGAAGCTTTCTTT. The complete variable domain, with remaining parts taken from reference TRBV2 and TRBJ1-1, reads EPEVTQTPSHQVTQMGQEVILRCVPISNHLYFYWYRQILGQKVEFLVSFYNNEISEKSEIFDDQFSVERPDGSNFTLKIRSTKLEDSAMYFCASRETGGNTEAFFGQGTRLTVV.